The rows below give T cell receptor beta chains drawn from one sample of a study of blood T cells in healthy people across ages. MiXCR, run by TCRdb on the 5' RACE reads, gives a single entry per CDR3 protein. There are approximately 800,000 distinct CDR3 sequences in the sample; roughly 25% occur only once, and about 2.9% lies in the top ten. The same specimen was also included in a second study, on T cells of mothers and their children.

The sample taken for sequencing was blood. The origin of the receptors is a boy aged 10-17 years in good health. Each CDR3 is given with its conserved first and last residue. A D gene is named only where the DNA matches it firmly. The listing skips clone size in some rows; elsewhere it reads once, few, many or a size class.

d_gene | abundance | j_gene | v_gene | CDR3aa | CDR3nt
NA | NA | TRBJ2-7 | TRBV27 | CASSLSGSPAYEQYF | TGTGCCAGCAGTTTATCAGGGAGCCCCGCCTACGAGCAGTACTTC
TRBD1 | few | TRBJ1-5 | TRBV4-2 | CASSRTGTGSSNQPQHF | TGTGCCAGCAGCCGTACCGGGACAGGGTCTAGCAATCAGCCCCAGCATTTT
NA | few | TRBJ2-7 | TRBV12-3/TRBV12-4 | CASRDFYEQYF | TGTGCCAGCAGGGACTTCTACGAGCAGTACTTC
TRBD2 | few | TRBJ2-1 | TRBV4-2 | CASSQELAETSTYNEQFF | TGTGCCAGCAGCCAAGAGCTAGCGGAGACCTCTACCTACAATGAGCAGTTCTTC
NA | few | TRBJ2-5 | TRBV5-1 | CASSSGDKETQYF | TGCGCCAGCAGCTCGGGGGACAAGGAGACCCAGTACTTC
TRBD1 | few | TRBJ1-2 | TRBV25-1 | CASSERQGANYGYTF | TGTGCCAGCAGTGAGAGACAGGGAGCTAACTATGGCTACACCTTC
TRBD1 | few | TRBJ2-3 | TRBV28 | CASRDDRGVSTDTQYF | TGTGCCAGCAGGGACGACAGGGGAGTTAGCACAGATACGCAGTATTTT
NA | NA | TRBJ2-2 | TRBV12-5 | CASGLTSNTGELFF | TGTGCTAGTGGTTTGACATCGAACACCGGGGAGCTGTTTTTT
TRBD1 | few | TRBJ1-4 | TRBV25-1 | CASSERQGLGEKLFF | TGTGCCAGCAGTGAACGACAGGGGTTAGGGGAAAAACTGTTTTTT
NA | NA | TRBJ2-7 | TRBV27 | CASSPRTQFEQYF | TGTGCCAGCAGTCCCCGGACTCAATTCGAGCAGTACTTC
TRBD1 | NA | TRBJ1-4 | TRBV6-6 | CASSFDRVEKLFF | TGTGCCAGCAGCTTCGACAGGGTTGAAAAACTGTTTTTT
NA | NA | TRBJ2-3 | TRBV7-3 | CASSLRLQGTDTQYF | TGTGCCAGCAGCTTAAGACTGCAGGGCACAGATACGCAGTATTTT
NA | few | TRBJ2-7 | TRBV6-5 | CASSYSGSQPYEQYF | TGTGCCAGCAGTTACTCCGGCAGCCAACCCTACGAGCAGTACTTC
NA | few | TRBJ1-4 | TRBV2 | CASSEAFGGQRVFF | TGTGCCAGCAGTGAAGCCTTTGGGGGACAAAGGGTTTTTTTT
NA | NA | TRBJ2-7 | TRBV6-6 | CASSNRDANYEQYF | TGTGCCAGCAGCAACCGGGACGCAAACTACGAGCAGTACTTC
NA | few | TRBJ2-2 | TRBV15 | CATSAKAGLGSTGELFF | TGTGCCACCAGCGCGAAGGCCGGTCTTGGATCAACCGGGGAGCTGTTTTTT